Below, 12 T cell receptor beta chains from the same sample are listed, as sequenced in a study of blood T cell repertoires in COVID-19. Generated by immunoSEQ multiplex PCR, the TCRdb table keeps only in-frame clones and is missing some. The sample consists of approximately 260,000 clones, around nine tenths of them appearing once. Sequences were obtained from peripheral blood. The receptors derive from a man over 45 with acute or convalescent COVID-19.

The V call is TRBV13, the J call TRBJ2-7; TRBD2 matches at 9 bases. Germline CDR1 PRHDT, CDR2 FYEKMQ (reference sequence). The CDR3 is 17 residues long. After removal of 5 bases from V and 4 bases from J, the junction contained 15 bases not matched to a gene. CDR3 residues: CASSGVLAGPKRYEQYF. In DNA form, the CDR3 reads TGTGCCAGCAGCGGAGTGCTAGCGGGACCCAAAAGGTACGAGCAGTACTTC.

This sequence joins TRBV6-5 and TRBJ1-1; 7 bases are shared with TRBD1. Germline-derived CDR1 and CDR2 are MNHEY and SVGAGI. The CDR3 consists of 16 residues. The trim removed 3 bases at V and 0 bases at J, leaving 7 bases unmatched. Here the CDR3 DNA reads TGTGCCAGCAGTTATCGGACAGGAGCTATGAACACTGAAGCTTTCTTT. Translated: CASSYRTGAMNTEAFF.

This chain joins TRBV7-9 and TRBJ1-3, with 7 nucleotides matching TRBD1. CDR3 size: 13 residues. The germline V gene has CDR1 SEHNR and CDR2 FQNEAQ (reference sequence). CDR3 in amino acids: CGRDSDSGNTIYF. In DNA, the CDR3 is TGTGGGAGGGACAGCGACTCTGGAAACACCATATATTTT. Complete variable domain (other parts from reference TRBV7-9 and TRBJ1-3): DTGVSQNPRHKITKRGQNVTFRCDPISEHNRLYWYRQTLGQGPEFLTYFQNEAQLEKSRLLSDRFSAERPKGSFSTLEIQRTEQGDSAMYLCGRDSDSGNTIYFGEGSWLTVV.

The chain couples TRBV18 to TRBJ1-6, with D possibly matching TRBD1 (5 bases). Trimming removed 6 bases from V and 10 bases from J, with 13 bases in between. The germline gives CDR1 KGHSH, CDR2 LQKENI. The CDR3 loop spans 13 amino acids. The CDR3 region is CASSQDIESPLHF. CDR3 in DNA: TGTGCCAGCTCTCAGGACATTGAATCACCCCTCCACTTT. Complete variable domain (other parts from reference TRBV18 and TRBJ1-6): NAGVMQNPRHLVRRRGQEARLRCSPMKGHSHVYWYRQLPEEGLKFMVYLQKENIIDESGMPKERFSAEFPKEGPSILRIQQVVRGDSAAYFCASSQDIESPLHFGNGTRLTVT.

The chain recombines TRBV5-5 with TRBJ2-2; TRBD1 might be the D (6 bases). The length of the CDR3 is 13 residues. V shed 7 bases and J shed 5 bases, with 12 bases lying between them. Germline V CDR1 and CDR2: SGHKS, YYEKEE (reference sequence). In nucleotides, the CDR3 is TGTGCCAGCGGGCCTAGGGGGACCGGGGAGCTGTTTTTT. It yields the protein CASGPRGTGELFF. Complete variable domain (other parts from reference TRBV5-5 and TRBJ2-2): DAGVTQSPTHLIKTRGQQVTLRCSPISGHKSVSWYQQVLGQGPQFIFQYYEKEERGRGNFPDRFSARQFPNYSSELNVNALLLGDSALYLCASGPRGTGELFFGEGSRLTVL.

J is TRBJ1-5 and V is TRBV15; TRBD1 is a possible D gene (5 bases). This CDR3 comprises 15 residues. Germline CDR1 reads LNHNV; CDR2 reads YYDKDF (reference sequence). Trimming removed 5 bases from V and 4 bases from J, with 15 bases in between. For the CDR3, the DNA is TGTGCCACCAGCGCTCAGGGCGACCCAAATCAGCCCCAGCATTTT. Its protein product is CATSAQGDPNQPQHF. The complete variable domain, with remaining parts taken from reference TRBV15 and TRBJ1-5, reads DAMVIQNPRYQVTQFGKPVTLSCSQTLNHNVMYWYQQKSSQAPKLLFHYYDKDFNNEADTPDNFQSRRPNTSFCFLDIRSPGLGDTAMYLCATSAQGDPNQPQHFGDGTRLSIL.

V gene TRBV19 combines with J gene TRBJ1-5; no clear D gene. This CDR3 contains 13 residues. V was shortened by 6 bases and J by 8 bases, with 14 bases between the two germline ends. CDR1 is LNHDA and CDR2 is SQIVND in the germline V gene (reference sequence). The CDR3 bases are TGTGCCAGTAGGACGGCACCTAGTGAGCCCCAGCATTTT. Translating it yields CASRTAPSEPQHF. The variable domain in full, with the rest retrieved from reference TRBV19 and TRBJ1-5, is DGGITQSPKYLFRKEGQNVTLSCEQNLNHDAMYWYRQDPGQGLRLIYYSQIVNDFQKGDIAEGYSVSREKKESFPLTVTSAQKNPTAFYLCASRTAPSEPQHFGDGTRLSIL.

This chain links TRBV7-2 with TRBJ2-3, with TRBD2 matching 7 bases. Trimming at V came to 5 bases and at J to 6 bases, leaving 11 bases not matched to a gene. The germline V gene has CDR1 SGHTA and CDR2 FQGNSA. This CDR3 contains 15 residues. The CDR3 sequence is CASSVSGVRTDTQYF. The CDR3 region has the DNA TGTGCCAGCAGCGTAAGCGGGGTAAGGACGGATACGCAGTATTTT.

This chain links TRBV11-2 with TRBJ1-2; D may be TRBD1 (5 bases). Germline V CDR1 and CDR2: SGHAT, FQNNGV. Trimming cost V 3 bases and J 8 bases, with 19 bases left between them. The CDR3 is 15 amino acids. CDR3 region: CASSLGGALVYGYTF. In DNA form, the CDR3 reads TGTGCCAGCAGCTTGGGGGGTGCCCTAGTCTACGGCTACACCTTC.

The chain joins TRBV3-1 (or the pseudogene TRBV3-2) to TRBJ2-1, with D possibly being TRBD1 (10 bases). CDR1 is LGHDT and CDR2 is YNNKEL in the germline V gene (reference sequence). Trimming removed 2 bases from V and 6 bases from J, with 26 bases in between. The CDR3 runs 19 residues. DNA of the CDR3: TGTGCCAGCAGCCAAAGGGGACAGGGGTTGCGGGGGGGCCCCAATGAGCAGTTCTTC. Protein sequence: CASSQRGQGLRGGPNEQFF.

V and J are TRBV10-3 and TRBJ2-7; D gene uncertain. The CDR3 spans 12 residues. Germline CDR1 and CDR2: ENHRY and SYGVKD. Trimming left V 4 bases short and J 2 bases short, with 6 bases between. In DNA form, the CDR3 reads TGTGCCATCAGTGGACAACCCTACGAGCAGTACTTC. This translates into CAISGQPYEQYF.

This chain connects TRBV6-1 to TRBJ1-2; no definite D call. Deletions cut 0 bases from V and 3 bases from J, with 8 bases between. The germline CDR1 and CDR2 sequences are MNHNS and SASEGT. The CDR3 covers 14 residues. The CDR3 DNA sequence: TGTGCCAGCAGTGAAGCGCATAGTTACTATGGCTACACCTTC. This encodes CASSEAHSYYGYTF.